The 32 T cell receptor beta chains listed next were all sequenced from one sample in a study of cytomegalovirus exposure and HLA in healthy donors. The PCR used 60 Vbeta and 13 Jbeta primers. The table came from immunoSEQ multiplex PCR; TCRdb's copy has only in-frame clones and leaves some out. The table lists roughly 170,000 clones, approximately 84% of them singletons. Sequencing was done on a sample of PBMCs. Every receptor here comes from a young man in good health and CMV-seronegative.

The gene calls are TRBV28 and TRBJ2-7; D is unresolved. From germline, CDR1 is MDHEN and CDR2 SYDVKM. With 6 bases removed from V and 1 base from J, the gap between germline ends came to 7 bases. This CDR3 contains 12 residues. In DNA form, the CDR3 reads TGTGCCAGCAGGTTTATGTCCTACGAGCAGTACTTC. Its translation is CASRFMSYEQYF.

V gene TRBV18 combines with J gene TRBJ1-3; no firm D call. Trimming removed 2 bases at V and 0 bases at J, with 11 bases between. From germline, CDR1 is KGHSH and CDR2 LQKENI. The CDR3 has 16 amino acids. The CDR3, as DNA: TGTGCCAGCTCACCAAGCCAGGCACCCTCTGGAAACACCATATATTTT. Amino acid sequence: CASSPSQAPSGNTIYF.

The V call is TRBV27, the J call TRBJ1-2, with 7 bases lining up with TRBD1. The CDR3 consists of 15 residues. Germline trimming cut 5 bases from V and 4 bases from J; bases unmatched to any gene: 10. The V gene's germline CDR1 is MNHEY and CDR2 SMNVEV (reference sequence). For the CDR3, the DNA is TGTGCCAGCAGTGGGCTACAGGGGTCTAGCTATGGCTACACCTTC. Its translation is CASSGLQGSSYGYTF.

Regarding this clone: One end of the junction does not line up with germline, which may come from a read error. This chain joins TRBV7-9 and TRBJ2-7; 12 positions agree with TRBD2. This CDR3 is 17 amino acids long. Germline lookup yields CDR1 SEHNR and CDR2 FQNEAQ (reference sequence). CDR3 amino acids: CSSSLRTSGDSSYEQYF. As DNA, the CDR3 is TGTTCCAGCAGCTTAAGGACTAGCGGGGACAGCTCCTACGAGCAGTACTTC.

The table lists this clone with a few counts. The rearrangement links TRBV6-5 to TRBJ1-2; 9 bases match TRBD1. V shed 6 bases and J 4 bases; nucleotides not matched to a gene: 6. The CDR3 runs 14 residues. In germline, CDR1 is MNHEY, CDR2 SVGAGI. In DNA, the CDR3 is TGTGCCAGCAGGGGATCGACAGGGGGCTATGGCTACACCTTC. Translation gives CASRGSTGGYGYTF.

The rearrangement links TRBV5-1 to TRBJ2-1; 14 nucleotides agree with TRBD2. Trimming at V came to 3 bases and at J to 8 bases, leaving 4 bases not matched to a gene. This CDR3 region has 15 residues. Germline lookup yields CDR1 SGHRS and CDR2 YFSETQ. CDR3 region: CASSWGTSGRDEQFF. The CDR3 region has the DNA TGCGCCAGCAGCTGGGGGACTAGCGGGAGAGATGAGCAGTTCTTC.

V gene TRBV29-1 combines with J gene TRBJ2-3, with D possibly being TRBD1 (7 bases). V was pared by 0 bases and J by 3 bases, with 13 bases between. In germline, CDR1 is SQVTM, CDR2 ANQGSEA. The CDR3 runs 15 residues. In DNA, the CDR3 is TGCAGCGTTGAAGATCGACAGGGAGGAACAGATACGCAGTATTTT. Its protein product is CSVEDRQGGTDTQYF.

J is TRBJ2-1 and V is TRBV7-9; a possible D gene is TRBD2 (6 bases). The germline CDR1 and CDR2 sequences are SEHNR and FQNEAQ (reference sequence). Trimming took off 7 bases at V and 4 bases at J, with 14 bases between the two ends. This CDR3 comprises 14 residues. The CDR3 DNA reads TGTGCCAGCACCCCTGGGGGAGGATACAATGAGCAGTTCTTC. Protein: CASTPGGGYNEQFF.

This clone was observed a handful of times. CDR3 residues: CASSLADWGTGGTNYGYTF. In nucleotides, the CDR3 is TGTGCCAGCAGTTTAGCCGACTGGGGGACAGGGGGGACTAACTATGGCTACACCTTC. This chain uses TRBV28 with TRBJ1-2; 11 bases fit TRBD1. The junction had 11 bases not matched to a gene; V was cut back by 2 bases and J by 0 bases. The CDR3 consists of 19 residues. The germline gives CDR1 MDHEN, CDR2 SYDVKM.

The rearrangement links TRBV7-9 to TRBJ2-7; 8 bases agree with TRBD1. The CDR3 totals 15 residues. With 2 bases clipped from V and 6 bases from J, the junction kept 9 bases outside the gene matches. CDR1 is SEHNR and CDR2 is FQNEAQ in the germline V gene (reference sequence). This CDR3 is CASSLQAGGRIEQYF. The CDR3 bases are TGTGCCAGCAGCTTACAAGCAGGGGGCCGAATCGAGCAGTACTTC.

This rearrangement joins TRBV11-2 to TRBJ2-7, with 7 bases lining up with TRBD2. Germline V CDR1 and CDR2: SGHAT, FQNNGV. The V and J ends lost 1 base and 0 bases, in that order; junction bases with no gene match: 9. The CDR3 consists of 17 residues. The CDR3 DNA sequence: TGTGCCAGCAGCTTAGGGACTAGAGCCTTAAGCTCCTACGAGCAGTACTTC. It codes for CASSLGTRALSSYEQYF.

The chain uses TRBV27 and TRBJ2-5; possibly TRBD1 for D (5 bases). The last part of the DNA fits TRBJ2-7 better; the J call may be wrong. CDR1 is MNHEY, CDR2 SMNVEV, per germline (reference sequence). This CDR3 has 14 residues. In nucleotides, the CDR3 is TGTGCCAGCAACCAAAGGGGCAGGGCCTACGAGCAGTACTTC. Protein product: CASNQRGRAYEQYF.

V gene TRBV4-1 combines with J gene TRBJ1-1; perhaps TRBD1 as D (5 bases). Germline CDR1 MGHRA, CDR2 YSYEKL. The CDR3 runs to 14 residues. Trimming pared 0 bases from V and 10 bases from J, leaving 15 bases between. Here the CDR3 DNA reads TGCGCCAGCAGCCAAGATACGCAGACAGTGGTAGCTTTCTTT. Translating gives CASSQDTQTVVAFF.

The rearrangement links TRBV19 to TRBJ2-3, with 10 bases lining up with TRBD1. This CDR3 is built from 14 residues. Germline values: CDR1 LNHDA, CDR2 SQIVND (reference sequence). V lost 9 bases to trimming and J lost 3 bases; unmatched junction nucleotides: 6. The CDR3 DNA is TGTGCCAGAAACTCGGACAGGGGGACAGATACGCAGTATTTT. Protein product: CARNSDRGTDTQYF.

The chain uses TRBV30 and TRBJ1-5; a weak D match, TRBD1 (5 bases). The CDR3 has 15 residues. Trimming stripped 3 bases from V and 5 bases from J, with 17 bases between. The germline V gene encodes CDR1 GTSNPN and CDR2 SVGIG (reference sequence). The CDR3 spells CAWRPPGGRDQPQHF. For the CDR3, the DNA is TGTGCCTGGAGACCCCCCGGGGGAAGAGATCAGCCCCAGCATTTT.

This clone was observed a few times. The chain employs TRBV18 and TRBJ2-5, with TRBD2 identical over 8 bases. Per the germline V gene, CDR1 is KGHSH and CDR2 is LQKENI. This CDR3 is built from 16 residues. V was clipped by 0 bases and J by 0 bases; unmatched bases: 3. CDR3 in amino acids: CASSPPIAGNQETQYF. The CDR3, as DNA: TGTGCCAGCTCACCACCGATAGCGGGGAACCAAGAGACCCAGTACTTC.

This rearrangement joins TRBV9 to TRBJ2-1; TRBD2 matches at 7 bases. CDR1 is SGDLS, CDR2 YYNGEE, per germline. After removal of 2 bases from V and 6 bases from J, the junction contained 8 bases not matched to a gene. CDR3 size: 15 residues. The CDR3 loop is CASSVLAGVINEQFF. As DNA, the CDR3 is TGTGCCAGCAGCGTTTTAGCGGGTGTGATCAATGAGCAGTTCTTC.

This clone has more than one count but fewer than ten. J is TRBJ2-7 and V is TRBV6-5; 7 bases are a match to TRBD1. The V and J ends lost 6 bases and 0 bases, in that order; junction bases with no gene match: 8. The CDR3 covers 15 residues. Per the germline V gene, CDR1 is MNHEY and CDR2 is SVGAGI. The CDR3 sequence is CASRDRDPSSYEQYF. CDR3 DNA sequence: TGTGCCAGCAGAGACAGGGACCCTAGCTCCTACGAGCAGTACTTC.

The chain recombines TRBV5-6 with TRBJ1-5; no reliable D call. The CDR3 runs 14 residues. V shed 3 bases and J shed 3 bases, with 10 bases lying between them. Germline lookup yields CDR1 SGHDT and CDR2 YYEEEE. The CDR3 protein is CASSSERDNQPQHF. As DNA, the CDR3 is TGTGCCAGCAGCTCCGAGAGGGACAATCAGCCCCAGCATTTT.

In its sample, this clone was seen once. The chain is built from TRBV5-1 and TRBJ2-7; 7 positions match TRBD1. Germline-derived CDR1 and CDR2 are SGHRS and YFSETQ. J lost 2 bases, V lost 1 base, and 15 bases had no gene match. This CDR3 has 18 amino acids. CDR3 sequence (DNA): TGCGCCAGCAGCTTGCTACCCCTCGACAGGGAAGCCCCCTACGAGCAGTACTTC. Translated, it gives CASSLLPLDREAPYEQYF.

The rearrangement uses TRBV6-6 and TRBJ1-3; the match to TRBD1 covers 8 bases. This CDR3 spans 16 amino acids. Trimming cost V 7 bases and J 4 bases; bases outside gene matches: 12. Germline CDR1 is MNHNY and CDR2 is SVGAGI (reference sequence). CDR3 in DNA: TGTGCCAGCAAACAACCCGGACAGGGAGCGGGAAACACCATATATTTT. Translating it yields CASKQPGQGAGNTIYF.

V is TRBV5-1 and J is TRBJ2-3, with 7 bases identical to TRBD2. The V and J ends lost 2 bases and 4 bases, in that order; junction bases with no gene match: 4. This CDR3 has 14 amino acids. Germline V gives CDR1 SGHRS, CDR2 YFSETQ. The CDR3 DNA reads as TGCGCCAGCAGCTTTCGGGAGGCGCCAGATACGCAGTATTTT. This encodes CASSFREAPDTQYF.

The rearrangement links TRBV5-1 to TRBJ2-3; D might be TRBD1 (6 bases). The CDR3 is 17 amino acids. From germline, CDR1 is SGHRS and CDR2 YFSETQ. Trimming pared 0 bases from V and 3 bases from J, leaving 17 bases between. CDR3 bases: TGCGCCAGCAGCTTGGTGTTTGACAGGACCGGAACAGATACGCAGTATTTT. Protein sequence: CASSLVFDRTGTDTQYF. The whole variable domain, remainder taken from reference TRBV5-1 and TRBJ2-3, is KAGVTQTPRYLIKTRGQQVTLSCSPISGHRSVSWYQQTPGQGLQFLFEYFSETQRNKGNFPGRFSGRQFSNSRSEMNVSTLELGDSALYLCASSLVFDRTGTDTQYFGPGTRLTVL.

The J gene is TRBJ2-7, the V gene TRBV9; 7 bases align to TRBD2. The germline V gene encodes CDR1 SGDLS and CDR2 YYNGEE. Trimming removed 4 bases from V and 0 bases from J; junction bases left unmatched: 4. This CDR3 region has 14 residues. CDR3: CASSPSGGSYEQYF. CDR3 bases: TGTGCCAGCAGCCCTTCGGGGGGCTCCTACGAGCAGTACTTC.

This clone appeared once. The CDR3 DNA reads TGCGCCAGCAGCTTAACAGGGAATCCCTACGAGCAGTACTTC. Translating it yields CASSLTGNPYEQYF. This rearrangement joins TRBV5-1 to TRBJ2-7; possibly TRBD1 for D (6 bases). Germline V gene sequence: CDR1 SGHRS, CDR2 YFSETQ. The CDR3 covers 14 residues. The ends were cut back, 2 bases at V and 2 bases at J, with 11 bases in the middle.

There are a few counts of this clone. The chain carries TRBV10-3 and TRBJ2-1, with 12 bases aligning to TRBD2. V lost 1 base to trimming and J lost 7 bases; unmatched junction nucleotides: 14. The germline CDR1 and CDR2 sequences are ENHRY and SYGVKD. The CDR3 consists of 19 residues. The CDR3 loop reads CAISEFRTSGTALRNEQFF. CDR3 DNA: TGTGCCATCAGTGAGTTTCGGACTAGCGGGACAGCGCTTCGGAATGAGCAGTTCTTC.

This clone was recorded only once. The chain carries TRBV5-1 and TRBJ2-7, with TRBD2 matching over 7 bases. The CDR3 is made up of 14 amino acids. Germline V gives CDR1 SGHRS, CDR2 YFSETQ. Trimming removed 0 bases from V and 4 bases from J; junction bases left unmatched: 4. This CDR3 reads CASSLDGGRYEQYF. In nucleotides, the CDR3 is TGCGCCAGCAGCTTGGATGGCGGGAGATACGAGCAGTACTTC.

The chain is built from TRBV2 and TRBJ2-5; D gene unclear. Germline V lookup: CDR1 SNHLY, CDR2 FYNNEI. V dropped 6 bases and J dropped 2 bases, with 10 bases sitting between them. The CDR3 contains 13 residues. This chain's CDR3 is CASRWPVQETQYF. As DNA, the CDR3 is TGTGCCAGCAGATGGCCAGTACAAGAGACCCAGTACTTC. Together with reference TRBV2 and TRBJ2-5, the CDR3 gives the full variable domain: EPEVTQTPSHQVTQMGQEVILRCVPISNHLYFYWYRQILGQKVEFLVSFYNNEISEKSEIFDDQFSVERPDGSNFTLKIRSTKLEDSAMYFCASRWPVQETQYFGPGTRLLVL.

The genes are TRBV9 and TRBJ1-1; 9 bases are a match to TRBD1. Germline CDR1 SGDLS, CDR2 YYNGEE. CDR3 length: 14 amino acids. The V segment lost 5 bases and the J segment 0 bases; nucleotides outside the gene matches: 2. The CDR3 loop reads CASRQGALNTEAFF. The DNA for the CDR3 is TGTGCCAGCAGACAGGGGGCGTTGAACACTGAAGCTTTCTTT.

The CDR3 DNA reads as TGTGCCAGCAGCCCAAACGCCGGTTCACCCCTCCACTTT. Residues: CASSPNAGSPLHF. The gene calls are TRBV7-2 and TRBJ1-6, with unresolved D. Germline V gene data show CDR1 as SGHTA and CDR2 as FQGNSA. The CDR3 is 13 residues long. The V and J ends lost 5 bases and 9 bases respectively, with 11 bases between them.

The chain links TRBV6-1 to TRBJ2-7; D perhaps matches TRBD1 (6 bases). Trimming left V 4 bases short and J 0 bases short, with 10 bases between. Germline V lookup: CDR1 MNHNS, CDR2 SASEGT. The CDR3 is 14 residues long. The CDR3 loop reads CASSGQALSYEQYF. CDR3 bases: TGTGCCAGCAGTGGACAGGCGCTCTCCTACGAGCAGTACTTC.

The chain employs TRBV5-8 and TRBJ2-3; 10 bases line up with TRBD2. The CDR3 runs to 16 residues. Germline loops: CDR1 SGHTS, CDR2 YDEGEE. V lost 0 bases, J lost 2 bases, and 3 bases stayed unmatched. The CDR3 loop reads CASSLAGLANTDTQYF. In DNA form, the CDR3 reads TGTGCCAGCAGCTTGGCGGGACTAGCGAACACAGATACGCAGTATTTT. Variable domain in full (rest from reference TRBV5-8 and TRBJ2-3): EAGVTQSPTHLIKTRGQQATLRCSPISGHTSVYWYQQALGLGLQFLLWYDEGEERNRGNFPPRFSGRQFPNYSSELNVNALELEDSALYLCASSLAGLANTDTQYFGPGTRLTVL.